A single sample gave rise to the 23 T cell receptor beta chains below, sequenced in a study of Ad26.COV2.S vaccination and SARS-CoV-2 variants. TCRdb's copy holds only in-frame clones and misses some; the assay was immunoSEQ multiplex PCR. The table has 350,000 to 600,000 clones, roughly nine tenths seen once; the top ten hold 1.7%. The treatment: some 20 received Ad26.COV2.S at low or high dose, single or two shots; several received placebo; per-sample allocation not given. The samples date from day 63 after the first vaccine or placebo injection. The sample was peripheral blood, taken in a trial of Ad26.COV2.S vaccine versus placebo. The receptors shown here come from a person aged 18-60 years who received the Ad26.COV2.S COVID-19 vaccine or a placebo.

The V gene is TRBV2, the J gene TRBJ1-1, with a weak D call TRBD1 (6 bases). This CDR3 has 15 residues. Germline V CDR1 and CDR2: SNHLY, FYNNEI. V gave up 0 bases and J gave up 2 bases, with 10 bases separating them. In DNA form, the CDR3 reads TGTGCCAGCAGTGAAGCGCGGACAGTTAACACTGAAGCTTTCTTT. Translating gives CASSEARTVNTEAFF.

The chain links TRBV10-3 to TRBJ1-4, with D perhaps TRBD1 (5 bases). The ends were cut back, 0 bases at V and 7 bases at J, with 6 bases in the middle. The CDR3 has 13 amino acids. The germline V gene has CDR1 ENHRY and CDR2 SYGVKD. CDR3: CAISESGAEKLFF. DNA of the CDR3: TGTGCCATCAGTGAGTCTGGGGCTGAAAAACTGTTTTTT.

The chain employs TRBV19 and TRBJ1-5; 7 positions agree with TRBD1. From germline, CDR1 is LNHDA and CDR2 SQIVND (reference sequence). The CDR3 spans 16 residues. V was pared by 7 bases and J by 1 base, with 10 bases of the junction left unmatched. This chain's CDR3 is CASNLAGGRSNQPQHF. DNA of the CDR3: TGTGCCAGTAACCTAGCAGGGGGTAGAAGCAATCAGCCCCAGCATTTT.

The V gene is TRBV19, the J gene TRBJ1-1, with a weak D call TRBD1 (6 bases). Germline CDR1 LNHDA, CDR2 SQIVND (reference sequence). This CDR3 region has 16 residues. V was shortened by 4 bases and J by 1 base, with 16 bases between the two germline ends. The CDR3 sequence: CASSNIQGDSNTEAFF. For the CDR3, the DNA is TGTGCCAGTAGTAACATACAGGGAGATTCGAACACTGAAGCTTTCTTT. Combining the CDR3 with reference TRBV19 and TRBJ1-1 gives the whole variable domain DGGITQSPKYLFRKEGQNVTLSCEQNLNHDAMYWYRQDPGQGLRLIYYSQIVNDFQKGDIAEGYSVSREKKESFPLTVTSAQKNPTAFYLCASSNIQGDSNTEAFFGQGTRLTVV.

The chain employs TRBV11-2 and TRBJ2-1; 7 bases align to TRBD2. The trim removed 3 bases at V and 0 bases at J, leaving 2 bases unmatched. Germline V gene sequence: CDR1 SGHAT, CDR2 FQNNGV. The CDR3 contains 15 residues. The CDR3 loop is CASSFSGLSYNEQFF. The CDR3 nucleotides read TGTGCCAGCAGCTTTAGCGGGCTCTCCTACAATGAGCAGTTCTTC.

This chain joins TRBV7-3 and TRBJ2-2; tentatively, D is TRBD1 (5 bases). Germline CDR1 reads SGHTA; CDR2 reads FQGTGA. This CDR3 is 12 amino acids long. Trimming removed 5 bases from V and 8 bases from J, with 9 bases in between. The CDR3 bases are TGTGCCAGCAGCCTGCAGGGAGGGGAGCTGTTTTTT. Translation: CASSLQGGELFF.

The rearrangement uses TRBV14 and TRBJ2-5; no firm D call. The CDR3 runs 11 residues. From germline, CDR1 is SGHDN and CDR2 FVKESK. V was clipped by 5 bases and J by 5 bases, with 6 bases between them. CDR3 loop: CASSVRETQYF. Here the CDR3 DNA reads TGTGCCAGCAGCGTTCGGGAGACCCAGTACTTC.

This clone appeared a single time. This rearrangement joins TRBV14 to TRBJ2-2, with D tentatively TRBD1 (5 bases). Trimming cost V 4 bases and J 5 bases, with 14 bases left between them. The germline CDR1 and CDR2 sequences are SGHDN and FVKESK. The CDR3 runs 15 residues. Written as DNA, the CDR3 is TGTGCCAGCAGCCCATATGGGGCTAGAACCGGGGAGCTGTTTTTT. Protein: CASSPYGARTGELFF.

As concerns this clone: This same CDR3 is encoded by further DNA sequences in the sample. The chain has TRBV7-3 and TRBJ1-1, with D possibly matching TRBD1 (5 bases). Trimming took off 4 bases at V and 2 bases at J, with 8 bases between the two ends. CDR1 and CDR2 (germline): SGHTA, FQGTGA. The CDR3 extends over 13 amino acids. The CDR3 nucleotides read TGTGCCAGCAGCTCCGGACAAAACACTGAAGCTTTCTTT. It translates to CASSSGQNTEAFF.

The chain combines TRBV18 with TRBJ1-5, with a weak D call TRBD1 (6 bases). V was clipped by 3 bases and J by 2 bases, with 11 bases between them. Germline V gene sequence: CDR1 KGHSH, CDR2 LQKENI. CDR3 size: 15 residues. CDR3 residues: CASSPAEGGNQPQHF. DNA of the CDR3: TGTGCCAGCTCACCGGCCGAGGGGGGCAATCAGCCCCAGCATTTT. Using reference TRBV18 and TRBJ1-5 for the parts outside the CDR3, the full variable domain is NAGVMQNPRHLVRRRGQEARLRCSPMKGHSHVYWYRQLPEEGLKFMVYLQKENIIDESGMPKERFSAEFPKEGPSILRIQQVVRGDSAAYFCASSPAEGGNQPQHFGDGTRLSIL.

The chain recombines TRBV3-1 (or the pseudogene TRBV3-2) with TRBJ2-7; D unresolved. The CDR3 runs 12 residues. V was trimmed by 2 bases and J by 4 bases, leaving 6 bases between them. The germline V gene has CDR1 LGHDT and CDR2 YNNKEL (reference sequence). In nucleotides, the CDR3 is TGTGCCAGCAGCCAACCCCCTTACGAGCAGTACTTC. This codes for CASSQPPYEQYF.

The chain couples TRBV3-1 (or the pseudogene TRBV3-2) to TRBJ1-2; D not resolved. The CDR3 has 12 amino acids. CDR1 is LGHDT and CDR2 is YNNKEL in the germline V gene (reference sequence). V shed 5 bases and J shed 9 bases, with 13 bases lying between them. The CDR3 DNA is TGTGCCAGCAGCAAAACGTATGTGAGCTACACCTTC. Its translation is CASSKTYVSYTF.

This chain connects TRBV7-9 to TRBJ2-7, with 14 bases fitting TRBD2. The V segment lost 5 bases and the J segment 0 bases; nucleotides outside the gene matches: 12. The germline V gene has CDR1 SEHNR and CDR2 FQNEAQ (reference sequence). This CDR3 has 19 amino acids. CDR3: CASSPPGLAGGSISYEQYF. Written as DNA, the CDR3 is TGTGCCAGCAGCCCCCCCGGACTAGCGGGAGGCTCCATCTCCTACGAGCAGTACTTC.

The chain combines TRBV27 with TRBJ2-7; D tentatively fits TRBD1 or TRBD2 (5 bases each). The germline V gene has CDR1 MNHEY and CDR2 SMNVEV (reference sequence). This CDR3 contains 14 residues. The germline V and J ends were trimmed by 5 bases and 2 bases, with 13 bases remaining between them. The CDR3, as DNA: TGTGCCAGCAGTCCCGGGGCCTTCCCCTACGAGCAGTACTTC. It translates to CASSPGAFPYEQYF.

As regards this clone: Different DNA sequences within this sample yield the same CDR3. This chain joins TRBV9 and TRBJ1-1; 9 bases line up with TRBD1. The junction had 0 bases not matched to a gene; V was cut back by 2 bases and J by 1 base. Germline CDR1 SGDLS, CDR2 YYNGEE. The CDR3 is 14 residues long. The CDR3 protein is CASSVDRGNTEAFF. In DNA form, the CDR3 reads TGTGCCAGCAGCGTGGACAGGGGGAACACTGAAGCTTTCTTT.

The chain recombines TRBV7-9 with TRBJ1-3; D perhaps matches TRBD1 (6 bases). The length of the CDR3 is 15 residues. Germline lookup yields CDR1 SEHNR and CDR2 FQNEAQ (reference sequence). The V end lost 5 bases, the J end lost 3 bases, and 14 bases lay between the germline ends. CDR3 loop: CASSNRVLDGNTIYF. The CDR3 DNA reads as TGTGCCAGCAGCAACAGGGTGCTAGATGGAAACACCATATATTTT.

CDR3 nucleotides: TGTGCCTGGAGTCGAATCTACTCTCGACAGGCACGGTATGGCTACACCTTC. It yields the protein CAWSRIYSRQARYGYTF. This rearrangement joins TRBV30 to TRBJ1-2, with D maybe TRBD1 (6 bases). The V end was cut by 2 bases, the J end by 5 bases, with 24 bases between. This CDR3 is 17 amino acids long. Per germline, CDR1 GTSNPN and CDR2 SVGIG (reference sequence).

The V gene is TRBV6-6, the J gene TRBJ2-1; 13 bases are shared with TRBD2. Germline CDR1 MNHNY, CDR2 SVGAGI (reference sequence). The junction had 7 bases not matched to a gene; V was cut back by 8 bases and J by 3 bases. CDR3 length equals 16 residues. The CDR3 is CASLGTSGTFYNEQFF. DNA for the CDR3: TGTGCCAGCCTGGGGACTAGCGGGACCTTCTACAATGAGCAGTTCTTC.

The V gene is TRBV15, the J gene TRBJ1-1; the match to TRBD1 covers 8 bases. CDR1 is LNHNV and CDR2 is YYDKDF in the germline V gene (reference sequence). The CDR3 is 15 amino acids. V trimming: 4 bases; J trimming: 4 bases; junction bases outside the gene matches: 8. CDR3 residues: CATSTGQGSSTEAFF. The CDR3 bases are TGTGCCACCAGCACAGGACAGGGAAGCTCCACTGAAGCTTTCTTT.

The CDR3 loop reads CASRRPGQGLGEQYF. DNA for the CDR3: TGTGCCAGCAGGCGCCCGGGACAGGGTTTGGGCGAGCAGTACTTC. V and J are TRBV28 and TRBJ2-7; 9 nucleotides align to TRBD1. The CDR3 loop spans 15 amino acids. V shed 6 bases and J 6 bases; nucleotides not matched to a gene: 12. In germline, CDR1 is MDHEN, CDR2 SYDVKM.

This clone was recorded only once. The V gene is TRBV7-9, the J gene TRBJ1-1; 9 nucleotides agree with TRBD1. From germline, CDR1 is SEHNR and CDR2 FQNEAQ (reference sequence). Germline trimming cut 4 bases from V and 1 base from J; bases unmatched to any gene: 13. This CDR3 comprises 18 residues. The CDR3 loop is CASSSTGTGSFANTEAFF. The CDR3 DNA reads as TGTGCCAGCAGCTCCACCGGGACAGGGTCTTTTGCGAACACTGAAGCTTTCTTT.

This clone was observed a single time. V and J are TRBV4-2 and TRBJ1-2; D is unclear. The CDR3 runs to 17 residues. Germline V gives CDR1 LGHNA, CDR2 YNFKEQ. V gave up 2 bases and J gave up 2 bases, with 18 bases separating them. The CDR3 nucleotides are TGTGCCAGCAGCCAACAAAATACCCTTGGCAGCAACTATGGCTACACCTTC. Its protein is CASSQQNTLGSNYGYTF.

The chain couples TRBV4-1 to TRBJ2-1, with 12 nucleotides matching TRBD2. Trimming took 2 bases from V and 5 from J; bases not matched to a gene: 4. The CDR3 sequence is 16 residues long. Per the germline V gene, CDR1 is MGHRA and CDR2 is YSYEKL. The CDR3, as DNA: TGCGCCAGCAGCCAATCGCTAGCGGGAGGGGACAATGAGCAGTTCTTC. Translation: CASSQSLAGGDNEQFF.